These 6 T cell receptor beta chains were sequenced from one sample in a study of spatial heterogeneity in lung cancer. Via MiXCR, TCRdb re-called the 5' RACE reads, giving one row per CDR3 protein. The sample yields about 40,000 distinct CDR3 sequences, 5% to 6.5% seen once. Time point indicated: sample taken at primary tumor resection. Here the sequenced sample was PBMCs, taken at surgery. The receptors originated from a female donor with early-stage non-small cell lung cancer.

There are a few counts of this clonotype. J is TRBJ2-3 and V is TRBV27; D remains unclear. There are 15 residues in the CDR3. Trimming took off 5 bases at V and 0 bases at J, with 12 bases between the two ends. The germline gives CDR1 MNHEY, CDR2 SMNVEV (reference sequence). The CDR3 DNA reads TGTGCCAGCAGTGTTCGGGCCCCTAGCACAGATACGCAGTATTTT. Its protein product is CASSVRAPSTDTQYF.

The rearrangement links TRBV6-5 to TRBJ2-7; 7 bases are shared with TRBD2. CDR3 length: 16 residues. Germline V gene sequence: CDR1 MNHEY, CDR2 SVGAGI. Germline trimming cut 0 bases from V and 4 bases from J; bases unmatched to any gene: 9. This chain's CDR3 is CASSYSSGETTYEQYF. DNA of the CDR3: TGTGCCAGCAGTTACTCGAGCGGGGAGACCACTTACGAGCAGTACTTC.

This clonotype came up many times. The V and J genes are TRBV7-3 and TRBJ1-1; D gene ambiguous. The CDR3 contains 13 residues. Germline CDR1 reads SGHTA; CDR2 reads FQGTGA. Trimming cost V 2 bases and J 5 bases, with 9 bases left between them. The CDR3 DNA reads TGTGCCAGCAGCTTAGAATTCGGGACTGAAGCTTTCTTT. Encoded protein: CASSLEFGTEAFF. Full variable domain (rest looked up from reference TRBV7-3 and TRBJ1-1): GAGVSQTPSNKVTEKGKYVELRCDPISGHTALYWYRQSLGQGPEFLIYFQGTGAADDSGLPNDRFFAVRPEGSVSTLKIQRTERGDSAVYLCASSLEFGTEAFFGQGTRLTVV.

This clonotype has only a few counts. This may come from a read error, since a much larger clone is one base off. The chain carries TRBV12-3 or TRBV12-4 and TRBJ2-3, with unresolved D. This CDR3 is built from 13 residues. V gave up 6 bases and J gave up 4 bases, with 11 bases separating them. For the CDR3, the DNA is TGTGCCAGCAGCTATTTAGGAGCAGATACGCAGTATTTT. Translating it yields CASSYLGADTQYF.

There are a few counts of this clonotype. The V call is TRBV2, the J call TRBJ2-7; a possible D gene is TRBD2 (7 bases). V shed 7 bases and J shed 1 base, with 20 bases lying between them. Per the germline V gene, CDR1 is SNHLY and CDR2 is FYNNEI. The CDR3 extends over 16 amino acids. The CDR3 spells CASTLPRRGPSYEQYF. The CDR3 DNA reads TGTGCCAGCACCCTCCCTCGGCGGGGGCCTTCCTACGAGCAGTACTTC.

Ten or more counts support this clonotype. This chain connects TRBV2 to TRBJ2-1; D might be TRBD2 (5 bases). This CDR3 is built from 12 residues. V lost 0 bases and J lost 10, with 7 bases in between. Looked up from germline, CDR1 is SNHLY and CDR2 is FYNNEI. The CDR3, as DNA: TGTGCCAGCAGTGAAGCTCCGGGGGAGCAGTTCTTC. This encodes CASSEAPGEQFF.